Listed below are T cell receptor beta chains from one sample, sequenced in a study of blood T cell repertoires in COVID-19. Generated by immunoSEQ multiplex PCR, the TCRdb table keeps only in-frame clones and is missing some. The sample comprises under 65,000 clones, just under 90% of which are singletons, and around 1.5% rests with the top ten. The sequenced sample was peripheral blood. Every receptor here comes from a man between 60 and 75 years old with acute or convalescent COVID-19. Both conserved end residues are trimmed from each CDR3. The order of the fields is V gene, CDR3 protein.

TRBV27 ASRGTGRGETQY
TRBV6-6 ASGGGQSNQPQH
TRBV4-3 ASSRAIPGQGPNRHNEKLF
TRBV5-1 ASSLALGETQY
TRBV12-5 ASGADRSNTGELF
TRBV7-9 ASSPDRGVQPQH
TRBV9 ASSVALASYNEQF
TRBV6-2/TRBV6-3 ASSYPLVGEGRDAQY
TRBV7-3 ASSWTSGSYEQY
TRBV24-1 ATSDSLGRKGETQY
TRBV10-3 AISETGAGGEQY